This T cell receptor beta chain came from a study of tumor and adjacent non-tumor tissue in lung cancer listed by TCRdb under 2018. Background for the entire study: By cancer type, the cohort comprised 12 adenocarcinoma patients, 2 squamous cell carcinoma patients and 1 small cell lung cancer patient. Around 30 paired specimens, one tumor and one normal lung sample per patient, were profiled by TCRbeta CDR3 sequencing. The study compared bulk TCRbeta repertoires between lung tumor tissue and matched distant non-tumor lung tissue from 15 lung cancer patients. The roughly 15 enrolled patients, of whom roughly 10 were men and 5 were women, were aged about 30 to 80 years and were diagnosed with TNM stage I to III disease. A total of roughly 130,000,000 productive TCRbeta reads were generated by sequencing, corresponding to an average of about 4.17 million reads per sample. General study outcomes and caveats: A significantly larger cumulative share of the repertoire was made up by the top 100 clones in normal lung than in tumor tissue. The sequencing platform is not named in the methods, and unique molecular identifiers are not mentioned. Younger patients had significantly higher TCR diversity, and higher tumor TCR diversity was associated with shorter overall and disease-free survival. Significantly higher TCR diversity (inverse Simpson) was observed in tumor tissue than in normal lung tissue (roughly 390 vs 170, P = 0.0075, Mann-Whitney U test). Because peripheral blood was not sequenced, the blood TCRbeta repertoires of the lung cancer patients in the study went unexamined. Only roughly 16 patients were included in the cohort, and the need for larger samples and more detailed clinical data was noted by the authors.

Libraries were prepared through multiplex PCR. The data were produced on an Illumina HiSeq 2500. TCRbeta libraries were built by three rounds of nested PCR using primers (Table S4), following protocols modified from ARM-PCR. Before sequencing, PCR products of 200-500 bp were cut from the gel and purified using the QIAquick gel extraction kit. On the authors' methods: Reads were cleaned using Trimmomatic, were merged into complete CDR3 sequences using FLASH, and were assigned to V(D)J germline segments using MiTCR. Clonal diversity was computed as the inverse Simpson's index with VDJtools. In-frame sequences without a premature stop codon were defined as productive reads. TCRdb reprocessed the public reads (quality trimming at Q25 with fastp, clone calling with MiXCR) and kept in-frame beta chains. When rows share a CDR3 protein, they turn into one entry using the most common DNA and genes. TCRdb's processing, not the study's, gives the V and J calls here. This sample lists 70,000 to 90,000 distinct CDR3 sequences; over 70% were detected once. Of the sample, approximately 12% is held by the ten largest clones.

For CDR1 and CDR2, the germline V gene (reference sequence) lists SGHAT and FQDESV. From the cysteine up to the phenylalanine, the CDR3 has a length of 15 residues. The sequence is cut down to CDR3 DNA, 45 bases in frame from base 1. Bulk unsorted tissue served as the source for RNA extraction, and RNA quality was assessed using a NanoDrop ND-1000 and an Agilent 2100. Donors were newly diagnosed lung cancer patients admitted for thoracic surgery in China between August and November 2014, without prior chemotherapy. Anyone who had undergone radiotherapy or chemotherapy before, or who had another cancer at the same time, was left out of the study. Pieces of surgical tissue measuring about 1-2.1 cm3 were kept in RNAlater solution and stored at -80 degrees C until use. On this clonotype: Its specific antigen is unknown. A junction boundary mismatches the germline segment, possibly from a read error.

The receptor's source is a woman between 50 and 59 years old with non-small cell lung cancer. The sequenced sample consisted of lung tumor tissue. Recombination linked TRBV11-1 to TRBJ2-7, with TRBD1 identical over 8 junction bases. The DNA reads TGTGCCAGCAGCCTGACAGGGGCGGCATCCTACGAGCAGTATTTC. Translation gives CASSLTGAASYEQYF.